This entry lists 11 T cell receptor beta chains sequenced from one sample in a study of T cells in women clearing cervical HPV infection. Clones were sequenced by immunoSEQ multiplex PCR, and TCRdb holds only the in-frame ones, with some missing. The ten top clones account for 6.8%, within a sample of approximately 31,000 clones. The sequencing sample was made of blood buffy coat. These receptors all stem from a woman between 18 and 70 years old with a cervical HPV16 infection that either progressed to CIN3+ or cleared (not recorded which).

As for this clone: The DNA ends 3 residues before the CDR3 does, and the rest of the CDR3 is filled in from the germline J gene. The rearrangement uses TRBV4-1 and TRBJ2-3; 9 nucleotides line up with TRBD1. With V trimmed by 1 base and J by 6 bases, 5 bases remained unmatched. The V gene's germline CDR1 is MGHRA and CDR2 YSYEKL. The CDR3 contains 15 residues. The CDR3 DNA, read in part, is TGCGCCAGCAGCCAAGTCCCGGGACAGGGTGATACG. This translates into CASSQVPGQGDT. The whole CDR3 sequence is CASSQVPGQGDTQYF.

Remarks on this clone: The CDR3 is cut off 3 residues early in the read; its end comes from the germline J gene. The chain couples TRBV7-2 to TRBJ2-3; D is perhaps TRBD1 (6 bases). V lost 0 bases to trimming and J lost 1 base, with 14 bases between them. The CDR3 is 17 residues long. Germline CDR1 SGHTA, CDR2 FQGNSA. The CDR3 is CASSLAYVGGGTDTQYF. Partial CDR3 DNA: TGTGCCAGCAGCTTAGCTTACGTAGGGGGTGGCACAGATACG.

Points on this clone: The read is 3 residues too short to cover the CDR3 end, so that end is filled in from the germline J gene. The chain uses TRBV6-2 or TRBV6-3 and TRBJ2-4; 9 bases line up with TRBD1. CDR1 MNHEY and CDR2 SVGEGT come from the germline V gene. The ends lost 6 bases at V and 2 bases at J; junction bases unmatched: 8. The CDR3 extends over 16 amino acids. This CDR3 is CASSRDRGLTKNIQYF. CDR3 bases read: TGTGCCAGCAGCCGCGACAGGGGGTTAACCAAAAACATT.

Worth noting for this clone: The read gets to within 3 residues of the CDR3 end, and the germline J gene fills in the rest. This chain joins TRBV7-6 and TRBJ2-2; 8 nucleotides agree with TRBD1. CDR1 and CDR2 (germline): SGHVS, FNYEAQ. The CDR3 consists of 16 residues. CDR3 loop: CASRPRGQGHNSPLFF. Incomplete CDR3 DNA: TGTGCCAGCAGACCGAGAGGACAGGGTCATAATTCACCG.

With regard to this clone: The missing CDR3 end, 3 residues past where the read stops, is filled in from the germline J gene. V and J are TRBV2 and TRBJ2-5; 13 bases line up with TRBD2. Trimming removed 7 bases from V and 4 bases from J; junction bases left unmatched: 6. Per the germline V gene, CDR1 is SNHLY and CDR2 is FYNNEI. The CDR3 totals 15 residues. Incomplete CDR3 DNA: TGTGCCAGCAATGGACTAGCGGGAGTGCGAGAGACC. Translated: CASNGLAGVRET. The full CDR3 protein is CASNGLAGVRETQYF.

The CDR3 protein is CASSRQGWGNQPQHF. The DNA read from the CDR3 is TGTGCCAGCAGTCGCCAGGGATGGGGCAATCAGCCC. The gene calls are TRBV6-2 or TRBV6-3 and TRBJ1-5, with D maybe TRBD1 (5 bases). The read ends 3 residues before the CDR3 terminus; that terminus is restored from the germline J gene. Trimming shortened V by 5 bases and J by 2 bases, and 13 bases separated the two germline ends. In germline, CDR1 is MNHEY, CDR2 SVGEGT. The CDR3 extends over 15 amino acids.

Comments on this clone: The read finishes 3 residues shy of the CDR3 end, and the germline J gene is used to complete it. The chain links TRBV19 to TRBJ2-7; 9 nucleotides align to TRBD1. The V and J ends lost 2 bases and 3 bases, in that order; junction bases with no gene match: 5. The CDR3 is made up of 15 amino acids. CDR1 is LNHDA, CDR2 SQIVND, per germline (reference sequence). CDR3 sequence: CASSITQGAVYEQYF. The CDR3 bases that were read are TGTGCCAGTAGTATAACACAGGGGGCTGTCTACGAG.

Of note for this clone: Read coverage stops 3 residues before the CDR3 terminus; the germline J gene supplies the remainder. J is TRBJ2-7 and V is TRBV20-1; 15 positions match TRBD2. The trim removed 0 bases at V and 3 bases at J, leaving 9 bases unmatched. Germline V gives CDR1 DFQATT, CDR2 SNEGSKA (reference sequence). This CDR3 comprises 18 residues. The CDR3 loop reads CSARDDGTSGGRIYEQYF. Incomplete CDR3 DNA: TGCAGTGCTAGAGATGACGGGACTAGCGGGGGGCGAATCTACGAG.

Worth noting for this clone: The read gets to within 3 residues of the CDR3 end, and the germline J gene fills in the rest. The rearrangement uses TRBV2 and TRBJ1-2; 9 nucleotides agree with TRBD1. The trim removed 7 bases at V and 0 bases at J, leaving 3 bases unmatched. From germline, CDR1 is SNHLY and CDR2 FYNNEI. The CDR3 extends over 14 amino acids. Here the CDR3 reads CASKRQGANYGYTF. Incomplete CDR3 DNA: TGTGCCAGCAAGCGACAGGGGGCTAACTATGGC.

With respect to this clone: The CDR3 extends 3 residues past the end of the read, so its final part is completed from the germline J gene. This rearrangement joins TRBV6-1 to TRBJ1-2; a possible D gene is TRBD1 (5 bases). The CDR3 covers 13 residues. Deletions cut 4 bases from V and 4 bases from J, with 10 bases between. The germline V gene has CDR1 MNHNS and CDR2 SASEGT. The CDR3 spells CASSVEGRYGYTF. Partial CDR3 DNA: TGTGCCAGCAGTGTGGAGGGGCGCTATGGC.

Comment on this clone: The CDR3 is cut off 3 residues early in the read; its end comes from the germline J gene. V and J are TRBV12-3 or TRBV12-4 and TRBJ2-7; 11 bases are shared with TRBD2. This CDR3 region has 15 residues. Trimming took 3 bases from V and 1 from J; bases not matched to a gene: 2. CDR3 region: CASSFRLAGSYEQYF. Partial CDR3 DNA: TGTGCCAGCAGTTTCCGACTAGCGGGATCCTACGAG.